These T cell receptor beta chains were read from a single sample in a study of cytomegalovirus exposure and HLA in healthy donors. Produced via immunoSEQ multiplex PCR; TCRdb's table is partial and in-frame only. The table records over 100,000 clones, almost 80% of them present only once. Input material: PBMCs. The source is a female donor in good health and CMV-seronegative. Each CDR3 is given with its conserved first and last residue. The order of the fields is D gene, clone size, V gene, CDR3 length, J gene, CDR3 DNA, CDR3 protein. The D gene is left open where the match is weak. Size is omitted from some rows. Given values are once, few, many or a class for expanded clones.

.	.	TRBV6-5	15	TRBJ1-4	TGTGCCAGCAGTCTCGACTACTCTACTAATGAAAAACTGTTTTTT	CASSLDYSTNEKLFF
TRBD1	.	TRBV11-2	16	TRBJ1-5	TGTGCCAGCAGCTTCTATGTAACAGGGGAAAGTCAGCCCCAGCATTTT	CASSFYVTGESQPQHF
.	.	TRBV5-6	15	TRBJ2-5	TGTGCCAGCAGCTTTCCTGACAGTCCCCAAGAGACCCAGTACTTC	CASSFPDSPQETQYF
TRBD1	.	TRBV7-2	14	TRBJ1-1	TGTGCCAGCAGCTTACGCAGGGGGCTTACTGAAGCTTTCTTT	CASSLRRGLTEAFF
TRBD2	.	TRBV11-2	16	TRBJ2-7	TGTGCCAGCAGCTTAGGGGCTAGCGGGATCTCCTACGAGCAGTACTTC	CASSLGASGISYEQYF
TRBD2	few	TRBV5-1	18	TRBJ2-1	TGCGCCAGCAGCTCAAAAGGCGTAGCGGGAGGCGGCTACAATGAGCAGTTCTTC	CASSSKGVAGGGYNEQFF
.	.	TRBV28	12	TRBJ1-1	TGTGCCACCACCGCCTTCACAAATGAAGCTTTCTTT	CATTAFTNEAFF
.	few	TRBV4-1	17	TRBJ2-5	TGCGCCAGCAGCCAAGAAGGGTCTAGCGATCAAAGGGAGACCCAGTACTTC	CASSQEGSSDQRETQYF
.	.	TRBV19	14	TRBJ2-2	TGTGCCAGTTGTTTTCAGGGGCGGGCCGGGGAGCTGTTTTTT	CASCFQGRAGELFF
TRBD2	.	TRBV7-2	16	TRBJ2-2	TGTGCCAGCAGCCCGACGGGGGGGAGGTCTGCCGGGGAGCTGTTTTTT	CASSPTGGRSAGELFF
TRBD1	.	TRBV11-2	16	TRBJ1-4	TGTGCCAGCAGCCGTCAAGGGGGACAGGGGGCTGAAAAACTGTTTTTT	CASSRQGGQGAEKLFF
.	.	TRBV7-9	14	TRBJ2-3	TGTGCCAGCAGCTTAGCTAGCCGCACAGATACGCAGTATTTT	CASSLASRTDTQYF
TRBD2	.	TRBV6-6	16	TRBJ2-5	TGTGCCAGCAGTTACCCTGGACTAGCGGGCCAAGAGACCCAGTACTTC	CASSYPGLAGQETQYF
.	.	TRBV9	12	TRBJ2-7	TGTGCCAGCAGCGTGCAGGGGTTCGAGCAGTACTTC	CASSVQGFEQYF
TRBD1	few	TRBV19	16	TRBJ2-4	TGTGCCAGTAGTATCCGGACAGGGCCGTCAAAAAACATTCAGTACTTC	CASSIRTGPSKNIQYF
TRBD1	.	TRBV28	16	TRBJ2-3	TGTGCCAGCAACCTCCCGGGACAGGGTGTATCAGATACGCAGTATTTT	CASNLPGQGVSDTQYF
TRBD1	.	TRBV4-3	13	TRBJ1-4	TGCGCCAGCAGCCATAGGGGACAGTACCAACTGTTTTTT	CASSHRGQYQLFF
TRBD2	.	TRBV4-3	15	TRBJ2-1	TGCGCCAGCAGCGTAGACACGGGAGGAACCAATGAGCAGTTCTTC	CASSVDTGGTNEQFF
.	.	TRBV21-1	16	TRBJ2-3	TGTGCCAGCAGCACCCGGGAGCACACCTCCACAGATACGCAGTATTTT	CASSTREHTSTDTQYF
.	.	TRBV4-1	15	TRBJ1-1	TGCGCCAGCAGCCAAGTTCCATTGAGGAACACTGAAGCTTTCTTT	CASSQVPLRNTEAFF
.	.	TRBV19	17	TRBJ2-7	TGTGCCAGTAGTATTCCTTCCTCCGGGGGGCGCTTAAAGGAGCAGTACTTC	CASSIPSSGGRLKEQYF
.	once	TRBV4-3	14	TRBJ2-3	TGCGCCAGCAGCCAGAGTAGCCCCACAGATACGCAGTATTTT	CASSQSSPTDTQYF
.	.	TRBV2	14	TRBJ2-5	TGTGCCAGCAGTGAAGAGGGCGGGAAGTTAGGCCAGTACTTC	CASSEEGGKLGQYF
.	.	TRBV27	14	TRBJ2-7	TGTGCCAGCAGTCCGCTGACAGAAACCTACGAGCAGTACTTC	CASSPLTETYEQYF
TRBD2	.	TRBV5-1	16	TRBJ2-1	TGCGCCAGCAAAACTAGCGGTTCTTACTCCTACAATGAGCAGTTCTTC	CASKTSGSYSYNEQFF
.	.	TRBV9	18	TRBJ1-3	TGTGCCAGCAGCGTAGGTCCCGGTAGCAGTCACTCTGGAAACACCATATATTTT	CASSVGPGSSHSGNTIYF
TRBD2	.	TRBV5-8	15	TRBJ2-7	TGTGCCAGCAGCCGACTAGCGGGCGCCTCCTACGAGCAGTACTTC	CASSRLAGASYEQYF
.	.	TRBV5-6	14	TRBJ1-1	TGTGCCAGCAGCTTGGCATCCGCGGGCACTGAAGCTTTCTTT	CASSLASAGTEAFF
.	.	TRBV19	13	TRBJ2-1	TGTGCCAGTAGTTACTTGGACAGTTCAGGGCAGTTCTTC	CASSYLDSSGQFF
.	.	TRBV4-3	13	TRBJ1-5	TGCGCCAGCAGCCAACGAGAGAATCAGCCCCAGCATTTT	CASSQRENQPQHF
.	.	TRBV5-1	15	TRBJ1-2	TGCGCCAGCAGCCAGGAGGCGACAGGCCCCCATGGCTACACCTTC	CASSQEATGPHGYTF
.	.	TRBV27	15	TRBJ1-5	TGTGCCAGCAGTAGGATCGGTAACGCAGAGGAGCCCCAGCATTTT	CASSRIGNAEEPQHF
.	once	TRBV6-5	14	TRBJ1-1	TGTGCCAGCAGTTACCCCGGGGGATGGACTGAAGCTTTCTTT	CASSYPGGWTEAFF
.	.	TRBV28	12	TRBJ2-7	TGTGCCAGCAGACCCGACAACTACGAGCAGTACTTC	CASRPDNYEQYF
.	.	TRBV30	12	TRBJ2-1	TGTGCCTGGACTTATGGGCTAAATGAGCAGTTCTTC	CAWTYGLNEQFF
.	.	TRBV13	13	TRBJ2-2	TGTGCCAGCAGCATACGCGGCACCGGGGAGCTGTTTTTT	CASSIRGTGELFF
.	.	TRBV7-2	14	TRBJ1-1	TGTGCCAGCAGCTTAGGGTTCCACGGCACTGAAGCTTTCTTT	CASSLGFHGTEAFF
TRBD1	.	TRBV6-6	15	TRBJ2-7	TGTGCCAGCAGTTACGGTGGGGGACAGGGAGAAGAGCAGTACTTC	CASSYGGGQGEEQYF
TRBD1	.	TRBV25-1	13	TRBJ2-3	TGTGCCAGCCGTTGGACAGGAGCGGATACGCAGTATTTT	CASRWTGADTQYF
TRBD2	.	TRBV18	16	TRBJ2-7	TGTGCCAGCTCACCAACAACTAGCGGGAGCCTCTACGAGCAGTACTTC	CASSPTTSGSLYEQYF
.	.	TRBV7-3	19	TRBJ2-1	TGTGCCAGCAGCTCTTTAGCGGCGGGCAGCTTTAGCTCCTACAATGAGCAGTTCTTC	CASSSLAAGSFSSYNEQFF
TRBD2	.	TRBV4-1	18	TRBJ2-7	TGCGCCAGCAGCCAAGACCCAGCGGGAGTCAGCAGCTCCTACGAGCAGTACTTC	CASSQDPAGVSSSYEQYF
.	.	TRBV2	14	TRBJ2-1	TGTGCCAGCAGTGAATGGAGTATCGGGAATGAGCAGTTCTTC	CASSEWSIGNEQFF
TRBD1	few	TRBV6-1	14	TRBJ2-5	TGTGCCAGCAGGGGACAGACAATACAAGAGACCCAGTACTTC	CASRGQTIQETQYF
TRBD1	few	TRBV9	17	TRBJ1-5	TGTGCCAGCAGCGTGGAGGGGGCAGGGGATGGCAATCAGCCCCAGCATTTT	CASSVEGAGDGNQPQHF
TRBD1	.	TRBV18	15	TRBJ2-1	TGTGCCAGCTCAGACTACAGGGGTCTCTACAATGAGCAGTTCTTC	CASSDYRGLYNEQFF
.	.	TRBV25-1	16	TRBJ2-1	TGTGCCAGCAGTGACCTAACAGGGCCTCCCTACAATGAGCAGTTCTTC	CASSDLTGPPYNEQFF
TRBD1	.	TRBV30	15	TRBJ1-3	TGTGCCTGGAGTTTAGGGACAGTCTCTGGAAACACCATATATTTT	CAWSLGTVSGNTIYF
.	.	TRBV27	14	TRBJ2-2	TGTGCCAGCAGTATCCGCGGGGACACCGGGGAGCTGTTTTTT	CASSIRGDTGELFF
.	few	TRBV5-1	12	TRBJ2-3	TGCGCCAGCAGCTTGGTTGGGGAGACGCAGTATTTT	CASSLVGETQYF
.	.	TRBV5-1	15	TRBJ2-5	TGCGCCAGCAGCTTCTGGGGTGCAGGGCAAGAGACCCAGTACTTC	CASSFWGAGQETQYF
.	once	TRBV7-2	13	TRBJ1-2	TGTGCCAGCAGCGCCCAAGCCACCTATGGCTACACCTTC	CASSAQATYGYTF
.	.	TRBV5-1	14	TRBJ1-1	TGCGCCAGCAGCTACCTCGGGGGGAACACTGAAGCTTTCTTT	CASSYLGGNTEAFF
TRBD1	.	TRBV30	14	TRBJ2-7	TGTGCCTGGGGGCCCCCCGGGACAGTCTACGAGCAGTACTTC	CAWGPPGTVYEQYF
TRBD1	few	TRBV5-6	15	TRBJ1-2	TGTGCCAGCAGGGCCCTGGACAGGGTAATATATGGCTACACCTTC	CASRALDRVIYGYTF
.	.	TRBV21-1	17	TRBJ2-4	TGTGCCAGCAGCACCATCTCACAGGGGAGAACCAAAAACATTCAGTACTTC	CASSTISQGRTKNIQYF
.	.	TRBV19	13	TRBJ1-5	TGTGCCAGTACCCCGAGGGCAGCTAGGCCCCAGCATTTT	CASTPRAARPQHF
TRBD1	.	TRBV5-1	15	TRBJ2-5	TGCGCCAGCAGCCTGGGACCGACAGGGCTAGAGACCCAGTACTTC	CASSLGPTGLETQYF
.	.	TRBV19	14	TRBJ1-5	TGTGCCAGTAGTCCCGCGGGGCCGCTTTCGACCCAGCATTTT	CASSPAGPLSTQHF
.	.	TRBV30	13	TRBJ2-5	TGTGCCTGGAGTTTAGACTTAAAAGAGACCCAGTACTTC	CAWSLDLKETQYF